A selection of T cell receptor beta chains follows, all from one sample in a study of T-cell reconstitution after alpha-beta-depleted transplantation in children. TCRdb re-analysed the PCR reads in MiXCR, keeping a single row per CDR3 protein. The sample yields about 600,000 distinct CDR3 sequences, roughly a tenth seen once. The material sequenced was PBMCs from the stem cell graft donor, taken from the stem cell graft. Every receptor here comes from a human donor who donated a stem cell graft to a child with acute myeloid leukemia. The CDR3 runs from the conserved cysteine through the conserved F or W. The order of the fields is D gene, V gene, J gene, clone size, CDR3 DNA, CDR3 protein. The D gene is left open where the match is weak. A row's size may be missing; if present it is once, few, many or a size class.

D gene: NA; V gene: TRBV20-1; J gene: TRBJ2-3; clone size: many; CDR3 DNA: TGCAGTGCTAGAGATGGCGGGACTAGCACAGATACGCAGTATTTT; CDR3 protein: CSARDGGTSTDTQYF
D gene: NA; V gene: TRBV20-1; J gene: TRBJ2-5; clone size: NA; CDR3 DNA: TGCAGTGCGCCGGGAAGGCGGACCGGGGAGACCCAGTACTTC; CDR3 protein: CSAPGRRTGETQYF
D gene: TRBD2; V gene: TRBV5-1; J gene: TRBJ2-1; clone size: few; CDR3 DNA: TGCGCCAGCAGCCAACTAGCGGGAGAGGTTGCTGAGCAGTTCTTC; CDR3 protein: CASSQLAGEVAEQFF
D gene: NA; V gene: TRBV10-3; J gene: TRBJ2-2; clone size: few; CDR3 DNA: TGTGCCATCAGTGAGTCTACAGGGCCCGGGGAGCTGTTTTTT; CDR3 protein: CAISESTGPGELFF
D gene: NA; V gene: TRBV30; J gene: TRBJ1-4; clone size: NA; CDR3 DNA: TGTGCCTGGAGCCCAGACTGGGGTAATGAAAAACTGTTTTTT; CDR3 protein: CAWSPDWGNEKLFF
D gene: NA; V gene: TRBV10-3; J gene: TRBJ2-3; clone size: NA; CDR3 DNA: TGTGCCATCAGTGAGTCAACAGACACAGATACGCAGTATTTT; CDR3 protein: CAISESTDTDTQYF
D gene: NA; V gene: TRBV29-1; J gene: TRBJ2-1; clone size: few; CDR3 DNA: TGCAGCGTGGCAGAGGGGGTTCAAGGGGGTGAGCAGTTCTTC; CDR3 protein: CSVAEGVQGGEQFF
D gene: NA; V gene: TRBV10-3; J gene: TRBJ2-2; clone size: NA; CDR3 DNA: TGTGCCATCAGGCCTACGAACACCGGGGAGCTGTTTTTT; CDR3 protein: CAIRPTNTGELFF
D gene: NA; V gene: TRBV5-1; J gene: TRBJ2-7; clone size: few; CDR3 DNA: TGCGCCAGCAGCTTTTCCGGAATGGCCTACGAGCAGTACTTC; CDR3 protein: CASSFSGMAYEQYF
D gene: TRBD1; V gene: TRBV5-4; J gene: TRBJ2-7; clone size: NA; CDR3 DNA: TGTGCCAGCAGCTTATTTACCGGGACAGGGCTTTCCTACGAGCAGTACTTC; CDR3 protein: CASSLFTGTGLSYEQYF
D gene: TRBD2; V gene: TRBV15; J gene: TRBJ2-4; clone size: NA; CDR3 DNA: TGTGCCACCAGCACTCGCTACGGGACTAGCGGGAACCTAGCCAAAAACATTCAGTACTTC; CDR3 protein: CATSTRYGTSGNLAKNIQYF
D gene: TRBD1; V gene: TRBV29-1; J gene: TRBJ2-3; clone size: NA; CDR3 DNA: TGCAGCGCCTTGGACAGGGGGAACACAGATACGCAGTATTTT; CDR3 protein: CSALDRGNTDTQYF
D gene: NA; V gene: TRBV24-1; J gene: TRBJ1-5; clone size: NA; CDR3 DNA: TGTGCCACCAGTGTAACAGGGTCCAATCAGCCCCAGCATTTT; CDR3 protein: CATSVTGSNQPQHF
D gene: TRBD1; V gene: TRBV20-1; J gene: TRBJ1-4; clone size: NA; CDR3 DNA: TGCAGTGCTGACGACAGGGGGCGAGAAAAACTGTTTTTT; CDR3 protein: CSADDRGREKLFF
D gene: NA; V gene: TRBV12-3/TRBV12-4; J gene: TRBJ2-7; clone size: many; CDR3 DNA: TGTGCCAGCAGTTTGATAGGCTTCGGAGAGCAGTACTTC; CDR3 protein: CASSLIGFGEQYF
D gene: TRBD1; V gene: TRBV6-5; J gene: TRBJ1-5; clone size: NA; CDR3 DNA: TGTGCCAGCGCCAATGGTCGACAGGGGGCTGGGAATCAGCCCCAGCATTTT; CDR3 protein: CASANGRQGAGNQPQHF
D gene: TRBD2; V gene: TRBV5-1; J gene: TRBJ2-7; clone size: NA; CDR3 DNA: TGCGCCAGCAGCTCGGAGGGACTAGCGGGAGACGAGCAGTACTTC; CDR3 protein: CASSSEGLAGDEQYF
D gene: NA; V gene: TRBV25-1; J gene: TRBJ1-4; clone size: few; CDR3 DNA: TGTGCCACGGAGGGGGCTAATGAAAAACTGTTTTTT; CDR3 protein: CATEGANEKLFF
D gene: TRBD2; V gene: TRBV13; J gene: TRBJ2-7; clone size: NA; CDR3 DNA: TGTGCCAGCAGCTTAGGCTATAGGCGGGAGAGTCTCACCTACGAGCAGTACTTC; CDR3 protein: CASSLGYRRESLTYEQYF
D gene: NA; V gene: TRBV29-1; J gene: TRBJ2-7; clone size: many; CDR3 DNA: TGCAGCGTTGAGGAGAATACGAACGAGCAGTACTTC; CDR3 protein: CSVEENTNEQYF
D gene: TRBD1; V gene: TRBV10-3; J gene: TRBJ2-1; clone size: few; CDR3 DNA: TGTGCCATCAGCCTACAGGGGGCCACCTACAATGAGCAGTTCTTC; CDR3 protein: CAISLQGATYNEQFF
D gene: TRBD2; V gene: TRBV5-1; J gene: TRBJ2-1; clone size: many; CDR3 DNA: TGCGCCAGCAGCTTCCTAGCGGGAGGGCCTGTTAATGAGCAGTTCTTC; CDR3 protein: CASSFLAGGPVNEQFF
D gene: NA; V gene: TRBV27; J gene: TRBJ2-1; clone size: few; CDR3 DNA: TGTGCCAGCAGTCCGATTTTTGCGGGACCCCCCGATGAGCAGTTCTTC; CDR3 protein: CASSPIFAGPPDEQFF
D gene: NA; V gene: TRBV24-1; J gene: TRBJ2-1; clone size: NA; CDR3 DNA: TGTGCCACCAGTGAGGCGACCAGAGTTTACAATGAGCAGTTCTTC; CDR3 protein: CATSEATRVYNEQFF
D gene: TRBD2; V gene: TRBV5-4; J gene: TRBJ2-7; clone size: many; CDR3 DNA: TGTGCCAGCAGCTTGCTAGCGGGAGAATCCTACGAGCAGTACTTC; CDR3 protein: CASSLLAGESYEQYF
D gene: NA; V gene: TRBV11-2; J gene: TRBJ2-2; clone size: many; CDR3 DNA: TGTGCCAGCAGCTTGGTCACAGGGCATACCGGGGAGCTGTTTTTT; CDR3 protein: CASSLVTGHTGELFF
D gene: TRBD2; V gene: TRBV29-1; J gene: TRBJ2-4; clone size: few; CDR3 DNA: TGCAGCGTTTCCCCGGGGAGGGATTTAGCCAAAAACATTCAGTACTTC; CDR3 protein: CSVSPGRDLAKNIQYF
D gene: TRBD1; V gene: TRBV5-5; J gene: TRBJ2-1; clone size: many; CDR3 DNA: TGTGCCAGCAGCCGACAGGGACGGAACTACAATGAGCAGTTCTTC; CDR3 protein: CASSRQGRNYNEQFF
D gene: NA; V gene: TRBV12-3/TRBV12-4; J gene: TRBJ1-2; clone size: NA; CDR3 DNA: TGTGCCAGCATAGTCGGTGGATCTGGCTACACCTTC; CDR3 protein: CASIVGGSGYTF
D gene: NA; V gene: TRBV20-1; J gene: TRBJ2-7; clone size: NA; CDR3 DNA: TGCAGTGCTAGTCCCGACTTGAAGCAGTACTTC; CDR3 protein: CSASPDLKQYF
D gene: TRBD2; V gene: TRBV20-1; J gene: TRBJ2-3; clone size: NA; CDR3 DNA: TGCAGTGCTAGAGATGAGGAGCGGGAGAAGATAGATACGCAGTATTTT; CDR3 protein: CSARDEEREKIDTQYF
D gene: TRBD1; V gene: TRBV2; J gene: TRBJ2-4; clone size: NA; CDR3 DNA: TGTGCCATTCCGGGACAGGGTAACATTCAGTACTTC; CDR3 protein: CAIPGQGNIQYF
D gene: NA; V gene: TRBV4-3; J gene: TRBJ2-5; clone size: NA; CDR3 DNA: TGCGCCAGCAGCCAAGCGTGGGGAGAGACCCAGTACTTC; CDR3 protein: CASSQAWGETQYF
D gene: NA; V gene: TRBV28; J gene: TRBJ2-7; clone size: NA; CDR3 DNA: TGTGCCAGCAGCACGGGCCCCCATGAGCAGTACTTC; CDR3 protein: CASSTGPHEQYF
D gene: NA; V gene: TRBV2; J gene: TRBJ1-1; clone size: NA; CDR3 DNA: TGTGCCAGCAGTGAGACAGGCGCTCGGGACACTGAAGCTTTCTTT; CDR3 protein: CASSETGARDTEAFF
D gene: NA; V gene: TRBV20-1; J gene: TRBJ2-4; clone size: NA; CDR3 DNA: TGCAGTGCTAGTAACCGGGAGCGGGTCAAAAACATTCAGTACTTC; CDR3 protein: CSASNRERVKNIQYF
D gene: NA; V gene: TRBV24-1; J gene: TRBJ2-1; clone size: NA; CDR3 DNA: TGTGCCACCAGTGACGCTAGACTATGGGAGCAGTTCTTC; CDR3 protein: CATSDARLWEQFF
D gene: NA; V gene: TRBV12-3/TRBV12-4; J gene: TRBJ2-2; clone size: NA; CDR3 DNA: TGTGCCAGCAGTTTAGGGCTAGCGGAGGGGGTCACCGGGGAGCTGTTTTTT; CDR3 protein: CASSLGLAEGVTGELFF
D gene: TRBD2; V gene: TRBV11-2; J gene: TRBJ2-1; clone size: many; CDR3 DNA: TGTGCCAGCAGCTTAATACCTAGCGGGAGTTATGAGCAGTTCTTC; CDR3 protein: CASSLIPSGSYEQFF
D gene: TRBD1; V gene: TRBV10-3; J gene: TRBJ1-3; clone size: few; CDR3 DNA: TGTGCCATCACCCCGGGACAGGGGGATTCTGGAAACACCATATATTTT; CDR3 protein: CAITPGQGDSGNTIYF
D gene: NA; V gene: TRBV29-1; J gene: TRBJ2-3; clone size: NA; CDR3 DNA: TGCAGCGTTTCAGGGGCAGGTACAGATACGCAGTATTTT; CDR3 protein: CSVSGAGTDTQYF
D gene: TRBD1; V gene: TRBV28; J gene: TRBJ1-5; clone size: few; CDR3 DNA: TGTGCCAGCAGACCGACAGGGGTTGAAAATCAGCCCCAGCATTTT; CDR3 protein: CASRPTGVENQPQHF
D gene: TRBD2; V gene: TRBV20-1; J gene: TRBJ2-2; clone size: few; CDR3 DNA: TGCAGTGCTAGAGATGTGATGAGTTTATCTAGCGGGACCACCGGGGAGCTGTTTTTT; CDR3 protein: CSARDVMSLSSGTTGELFF
D gene: TRBD2; V gene: TRBV12-3/TRBV12-4; J gene: TRBJ2-1; clone size: few; CDR3 DNA: TGTGCCAGCAGGCCCCGACTAGCCATTAGCTCCTACAATGAGCAGTTCTTC; CDR3 protein: CASRPRLAISSYNEQFF